Listed below are T cell receptor beta chains from one sample, sequenced in a study of T cells after yellow fever vaccination. TCRdb itself ran the 5' RACE reads through MiXCR, one entry per CDR3 protein. This repertoire shows more than 120,000 distinct CDR3 sequences, about 7.7% found once; its top ten account for roughly 0.73%. The source was CD4+ T cells sorted from PBMCs, collected 5 days after the yellow fever booster vaccination. The receptors here all came from a man under 40 who received the YFV17D yellow fever vaccine. The CDR3 runs from the conserved cysteine through the conserved F or W. The D gene is left open where the match is weak. The size field is filled for only some rows; it gives once, few, many or a size class.

>-|TRBJ2-1|TRBV5-1|16|few
TGCGCCAGCAGCTTGGAGGCGGCAATCTCCTACAATGAGCAGTTCTTC
CASSLEAAISYNEQFF
>-|TRBJ1-3|TRBV12-3/TRBV12-4|14|many
TGTGCCAGCAGTTTATTAGGGGCTGGAAACACCATATATTTT
CASSLLGAGNTIYF
>TRBD1|TRBJ2-7|TRBV12-3/TRBV12-4|13|few
TGTGCCAGCAGTCAGGGGGTGCGGGCCGAGCAGTACTTC
CASSQGVRAEQYF
>-|TRBJ2-1|TRBV20-1|15|-
TGCAGTGCTAGAGCCGGGGCAGGGGCTTACAATGAGCAGTCCTTC
CSARAGAGAYNEQSF
>-|TRBJ2-7|TRBV4-2|14|once
TGTGCCAGCAGCCAAGAACGCCTCCAATACGAGCAGTACTTC
CASSQERLQYEQYF
>TRBD1|TRBJ2-7|TRBV27|17|many
TGTGCCAGCAGTTTACTAGGAGATTCGGGACAGGGATACGAGCAGTACTTC
CASSLLGDSGQGYEQYF
>-|TRBJ2-5|TRBV7-2|15|many
TGTGCCAGCAGCTTAGCGCAGGGGACGTCAGAGACCCAGTACTTC
CASSLAQGTSETQYF
>-|TRBJ2-2|TRBV4-3|19|many
TGCGCCAGCAGGTTACACGGAGGGGGGCGGGGAGCGCCCACCGGGGAGCTGTTTTTT
CASRLHGGGRGAPTGELFF
>-|TRBJ2-4|TRBV28|16|many
TGTGCCAGCACCACCGGAGGGGTCGAAGCCAAAAACATTCAGTACTTC
CASTTGGVEAKNIQYF
>-|TRBJ2-1|TRBV7-6|16|many
TGTGCCAGCAGTCGACTAGAGGGAAGGGCCTACAATGAGCAGTTCTTC
CASSRLEGRAYNEQFF
>-|TRBJ1-5|TRBV18|14|many
TGTGCCAGCTCCCTACAGGGAGGCAATCAGCCCCAGCATTTT
CASSLQGGNQPQHF